These 10 T cell receptor beta chains were all obtained from the same sample, sequenced in a study of T-cell memory formation after mild COVID-19. TCRdb ran MiXCR on the 5' RACE reads and lists one entry per CDR3 protein. Of about 440,000 distinct CDR3 sequences detected, over 15% appear once; the ten largest clones hold around 9.2%. The sample comprised PBMCs or a T cell subset sorted from them (not recorded which). These receptors came from an adult woman who had mild COVID-19 (a few samples of this study predate the infection). Cell type and time point are not known.

This clonotype was seen many times. This rearrangement joins TRBV24-1 to TRBJ2-5, with a possible D match to TRBD2 (6 bases). The V end was cut by 3 bases, the J end by 0 bases, with 10 bases between. The CDR3 consists of 15 residues. Germline V gene data show CDR1 as KGHDR and CDR2 as SFDVKD. The CDR3 DNA is TGTGCCACCAGTGATGAACGGACTAACCAAGAGACCCAGTACTTC. As protein: CATSDERTNQETQYF.

The DNA for the CDR3 is TGCAGTGCTGGACTAGCGGCTGACTCCTACAATGAGCAGTTCTTC. This sequence encodes CSAGLAADSYNEQFF. The chain is built from TRBV20-1 and TRBJ2-1; 10 bases agree with TRBD2. The CDR3 covers 15 residues. Germline-derived CDR1 and CDR2 are DFQATT and SNEGSKA (reference sequence). V lost 5 bases and J lost 0; bases outside the gene matches: 4.

This clonotype was seen only a few times. In DNA, the CDR3 is TGTGCCAGCAGCTCCGGACAGGGTCGGAACACTGAAGCTTTCTTT. It yields the protein CASSSGQGRNTEAFF. The V call is TRBV7-3, the J call TRBJ1-1; 8 nucleotides line up with TRBD1. CDR3 length: 15 residues. V lost 4 bases, J lost 1 base, and 5 bases stayed unmatched. From germline, CDR1 is SGHTA and CDR2 FQGTGA.

The rearrangement joins TRBV6-1 to TRBJ2-1; 8 bases agree with TRBD1. The CDR3 spans 14 residues. Losses at the gene ends were 5 bases for V and 4 bases for J; bases not matched to a gene: 4. Germline-derived CDR1 and CDR2 are MNHNS and SASEGT. In DNA, the CDR3 is TGTGCCAGCAGTCGACAGGGGTATTACAATGAGCAGTTCTTC. This sequence encodes CASSRQGYYNEQFF.

This clonotype appeared a few times. The chain uses TRBV15 and TRBJ1-2, with D perhaps TRBD1 (5 bases). The CDR3 is 13 amino acids. Germline V gene lookup returns CDR1 LNHNV and CDR2 YYDKDF (reference sequence). Trimming left V 2 bases short and J 7 bases short, with 11 bases between. The CDR3 spells CATSRPSGTGYTF. The CDR3 DNA reads as TGTGCCACCAGCAGACCTTCAGGGACTGGCTACACCTTC.

The chain has TRBV29-1 and TRBJ2-3; 8 nucleotides agree with TRBD2. Losses at the gene ends were 6 bases for V and 4 bases for J; bases not matched to a gene: 9. The CDR3 loop spans 14 amino acids. Germline CDR1 reads SQVTM; CDR2 reads ANQGSEA. The CDR3 sequence is CSVVAGSLADTQYF. CDR3 coding DNA: TGCAGCGTAGTAGCGGGAAGTTTGGCAGATACGCAGTATTTT.

In its sample, this clonotype was seen a few times. The chain couples TRBV12-3 or TRBV12-4 to TRBJ1-2, with 8 bases identical to TRBD1. The CDR3 is 15 residues long. The V gene end was trimmed by 4 bases and the J gene end by 6 bases; junction bases not matched to a gene: 10. DNA of the CDR3: TGTGCCAGCAGTTCTCTCTTGACAGGGGTTAATGGCTACACCTTC. The encoded protein is CASSSLLTGVNGYTF.

This rearrangement joins TRBV9 to TRBJ2-7, with D perhaps assigned TRBD1 or TRBD2 (5 bases each). Trimming cost V 0 bases and J 4 bases, with 14 bases left between them. This CDR3 spans 15 amino acids. Germline CDR1 SGDLS, CDR2 YYNGEE. The CDR3 nucleotides are TGTGCCAGCAGCGTAGCCTCCGGGGCTAGGTACGAGCAGTACTTC. It yields the protein CASSVASGARYEQYF. Drawing the rest from reference TRBV9 and TRBJ2-7, the complete variable domain is DSGVTQTPKHLITATGQRVTLRCSPRSGDLSVYWYQQSLDQGLQFLIQYYNGEERAKGNILERFSAQQFPDLHSELNLSSLELGDSALYFCASSVASGARYEQYFGPGTRLTVT.

This clonotype was observed a few times. The genes are TRBV29-1 and TRBJ2-3, with D perhaps TRBD2 (6 bases). Germline CDR1 is SQVTM and CDR2 is ANQGSEA. The CDR3 has 13 amino acids. Trimming left V 7 bases short and J 1 base short, with 12 bases between. CDR3 residues: CSATGVGTDTQYF. The CDR3 DNA reads as TGCAGCGCTACGGGAGTCGGCACAGATACGCAGTATTTT.

Ten or more counts support this clonotype. The chain couples TRBV25-1 to TRBJ1-6; 7 bases align to TRBD1. The CDR3 is made up of 17 amino acids. The germline V gene encodes CDR1 MGHDK and CDR2 SYGVNS. Trimming cost V 3 bases and J 6 bases; bases outside gene matches: 11. The CDR3 DNA follows: TGTGCCAGCAGTGATTACGGGACAGAAGAACTTAATTCACCCCTCCACTTT. Its translation is CASSDYGTEELNSPLHF.